One and the same sample provided the 17 T cell receptor beta chains below, sequenced in a study of cytomegalovirus exposure and HLA in healthy donors. PCR was performed using 60 Vbeta and 13 Jbeta primers. Clones were sequenced by immunoSEQ multiplex PCR, and TCRdb holds only the in-frame ones, with some missing. This table has roughly 150,000 clones, around 73% appearing once. Sequenced: PBMCs. The origin of the receptors is a male donor in good health and CMV-seronegative.

This clone was counted only a few times. The rearrangement links TRBV11-2 to TRBJ2-5; 8 bases agree with TRBD2. The V gene end was trimmed by 1 base and the J gene end by 5 bases; junction bases not matched to a gene: 6. Germline lookup yields CDR1 SGHAT and CDR2 FQNNGV. This CDR3 has 15 residues. For the CDR3, the DNA is TGTGCCAGCAGCTTAGTGGCGGGAGGAGGGGAGACCCAGTACTTC. It translates to CASSLVAGGGETQYF.

The rearrangement links TRBV9 to TRBJ2-7, with 9 nucleotides matching TRBD2. The ends lost 0 bases at V and 6 bases at J; junction bases unmatched: 4. The CDR3 is 14 amino acids. Germline V CDR1 and CDR2: SGDLS, YYNGEE. The CDR3 loop is CASSVGSSGVEQYF. CDR3 coding DNA: TGTGCCAGCAGCGTAGGTTCTAGCGGGGTCGAGCAGTACTTC.

The V gene is TRBV11-2, the J gene TRBJ2-3, with D unclear. The CDR3 extends over 15 amino acids. Trimming took off 1 base at V and 3 bases at J, with 11 bases between the two ends. Germline V gene data show CDR1 as SGHAT and CDR2 as FQNNGV. Written as DNA, the CDR3 is TGTGCCAGCAGCTTAGGTGGTAGCTTTACAGATACGCAGTATTTT. Translating gives CASSLGGSFTDTQYF.

The chain couples TRBV7-9 to TRBJ2-3; no reliable D call. The V gene's germline CDR1 is SEHNR and CDR2 FQNEAQ (reference sequence). This CDR3 spans 14 amino acids. Trimming took 3 bases from V and 0 from J, leaving 7 bases between them. Here the CDR3 reads CASSFLSSTDTQYF. The DNA of the CDR3 is TGTGCCAGCAGCTTCCTTTCTAGCACAGATACGCAGTATTTT.

The V and J genes are TRBV6-1 and TRBJ2-3; TRBD2 matches 8 bases. CDR3 length: 15 amino acids. The ends lost 2 bases at V and 0 bases at J; junction bases unmatched: 1. Germline CDR1 reads MNHNS; CDR2 reads SASEGT. The chain's CDR3 is CASSEQRGSTDTQYF. Written as DNA, the CDR3 is TGTGCCAGCAGTGAACAGCGGGGGAGCACAGATACGCAGTATTTT.

J is TRBJ2-2 and V is TRBV27; a weak D match, TRBD1 (6 bases). CDR3 length equals 15 residues. V lost 5 bases to trimming and J lost 4 bases, with 14 bases between them. CDR1 is MNHEY, CDR2 SMNVEV, per germline (reference sequence). The CDR3 coding sequence is TGTGCCAGCAGTATTCTGGGGGCCGTCACCGGGGAGCTGTTTTTT. Protein: CASSILGAVTGELFF.

The gene calls are TRBV6-1 and TRBJ2-2, with D maybe TRBD1 (6 bases). Trimming took off 5 bases at V and 0 bases at J, with 10 bases between the two ends. The CDR3 has 15 amino acids. Germline loops: CDR1 MNHNS, CDR2 SASEGT. CDR3 in amino acids: CASSPGTTNTGELFF. The DNA of the CDR3 is TGTGCCAGCAGTCCCGGGACAACGAACACCGGGGAGCTGTTTTTT.

The rearrangement joins TRBV5-8 to TRBJ2-5, with 8 positions matching TRBD2. V gave up 0 bases and J gave up 1 base; unmatched junction bases: 2. CDR1 is SGHTS and CDR2 is YDEGEE in the germline V gene. CDR3 length equals 15 residues. The CDR3 nucleotides are TGTGCCAGCAGCTTGGCCGGGGGGGGCCAAGAGACCCAGTACTTC. It encodes CASSLAGGGQETQYF.

The V call is TRBV18, the J call TRBJ1-4; the match to TRBD1 covers 7 bases. After removal of 5 bases from V and 8 bases from J, the junction contained 11 bases not matched to a gene. This CDR3 is 15 amino acids long. Germline V gene data show CDR1 as KGHSH and CDR2 as LQKENI. The CDR3 DNA reads TGTGCCAGCTCAATCAAGACAGGGCAAAGCGAAAAACTGTTTTTT. It specifies CASSIKTGQSEKLFF.

The chain joins TRBV29-1 to TRBJ2-1; unclear D gene. Deletions cut 3 bases from V and 10 bases from J, with 4 bases between. Germline V lookup: CDR1 SQVTM, CDR2 ANQGSEA. The CDR3 contains 9 residues. CDR3 sequence (DNA): TGCAGCGTTGACCAGGAGCAGTTCTTC. This codes for CSVDQEQFF.

This sequence joins TRBV5-6 and TRBJ2-7; tentative D call: TRBD1 (6 bases). CDR1 SGHDT and CDR2 YYEEEE come from the germline V gene. V shed 4 bases and J shed 0 bases, with 8 bases lying between them. There are 13 residues in the CDR3. CDR3 DNA sequence: TGTGCCAGCAGCAGACAGGACTCCTACGAGCAGTACTTC. Translated: CASSRQDSYEQYF.

The chain couples TRBV29-1 to TRBJ2-1; TRBD1 is a possible D gene (5 bases). Germline CDR1 SQVTM, CDR2 ANQGSEA. The CDR3 has 10 residues. The V end was cut by 4 bases, the J end by 7 bases, with 5 bases between. CDR3 amino acids: CSVGQNEQFF. The DNA of the CDR3 is TGCAGCGTTGGACAGAATGAGCAGTTCTTC.

The chain couples TRBV7-2 to TRBJ2-1; D remains unclear. The V gene lost 4 bases and the J gene lost 1 base, with 11 bases spanning the gap. The CDR3 sequence is 15 residues long. Germline loops: CDR1 SGHTA, CDR2 FQGNSA. CDR3 amino acids: CASSSEFGSYNEQFF. The DNA of the CDR3 is TGTGCCAGCAGCTCCGAGTTTGGTTCCTACAATGAGCAGTTCTTC.

The chain carries TRBV5-6 and TRBJ1-6; TRBD1 matches 11 bases. Germline values: CDR1 SGHDT, CDR2 YYEEEE. Germline trimming cut 4 bases from V and 2 bases from J; bases unmatched to any gene: 11. The CDR3 contains 19 residues. The CDR3 coding sequence is TGTGCCAGCAGCCAATGGACAGGGGGCAGCGGCACCTATAATTCACCCCTCCACTTT. Translation gives CASSQWTGGSGTYNSPLHF.

The V and J genes are TRBV9 and TRBJ2-3; the D gene is possibly TRBD2 (5 bases). The CDR3 runs to 16 residues. Germline V gene lookup returns CDR1 SGDLS and CDR2 YYNGEE. V was trimmed by 4 bases and J by 4 bases, leaving 19 bases between them. CDR3 nucleotide sequence: TGTGCCAGCAGCCCCCCCGGACTCCTGCGGCCAGATACGCAGTATTTT. Its protein is CASSPPGLLRPDTQYF.

V gene TRBV18 combines with J gene TRBJ2-1; 10 nucleotides match TRBD2. This CDR3 has 20 amino acids. V was pared by 1 base and J by 5 bases, with 17 bases of the junction left unmatched. Germline CDR1 and CDR2: KGHSH and LQKENI. The CDR3 nucleotides are TGTGCCAGCTCACCACGGTTGACTAGCGGGCCCAACGTGGGCCACAATGAGCAGTTCTTC. Translation gives CASSPRLTSGPNVGHNEQFF.

The chain uses TRBV7-2 and TRBJ2-7, with a possible D match to TRBD1 (6 bases). Trimming pared 5 bases from V and 1 base from J, leaving 12 bases between. Germline CDR1 SGHTA, CDR2 FQGNSA. The CDR3 runs 14 residues. In DNA form, the CDR3 reads TGTGCCAGCAGCCCCGGGACACTTTCCTACGAGCAGTACTTC. This encodes CASSPGTLSYEQYF.